Following are 2 T cell receptor beta chains from one sample sequenced in a study of blood T cells in healthy people across ages. A sample-barcoded 5' primer and a J-beta primer mix were used in a second PCR of about 7 to 11 cycles. Each CDR3 protein is one row after TCRdb ran MiXCR on the 5' RACE reads. The data show 1 million to 1.2 million distinct CDR3 sequences, 35% to 40% seen once. Sequencing was performed on blood. The receptors were sampled from a man between 18 and 29 years old in good health.

J is TRBJ1-1 and V is TRBV18; D possibly corresponds to TRBD1 (5 bases). Germline V gene data show CDR1 as KGHSH and CDR2 as LQKENI. V lost 8 bases, J lost 4 bases, and 20 bases lay in between. This CDR3 has 15 amino acids. In DNA form, the CDR3 reads TGTGCCAGCAAAAACTCCGGGACGGCCTTCACTGAAGCTTTCTTT. Translating it yields CASKNSGTAFTEAFF.

The J gene is TRBJ2-1, the V gene TRBV2; D tentatively fits TRBD1 or TRBD2 (5 bases each). Germline V gives CDR1 SNHLY, CDR2 FYNNEI. Trimming shortened V by 3 bases and J by 9 bases, and 9 bases separated the two germline ends. The CDR3 totals 12 residues. The chain's CDR3 is CASSEGVGEQFF. The CDR3, as DNA: TGTGCCAGCAGTGAGGGGGTCGGTGAGCAGTTCTTC.